This T cell receptor beta chain is from a study of OX40 agonist ivuxolimab in advanced cancers. Study overall: Therapy given before enrollment (anti-PD-1, anti-PD-L1 or anti-CTLA-4) was allowed, and around 44% had some.

In germline, CDR1 is ENHRY, CDR2 SYGVKD. This CDR3 is 18 amino acids long. Trimming shortened V by 0 bases and J by 2 bases, and 19 bases separated the two germline ends. Generated by immunoSEQ multiplex PCR, the TCRdb table keeps only in-frame clones and is missing some. The sample contains some 65,000 clones, roughly 80% of which appear only once. The receptor's source is an adult with an advanced solid tumor such as melanoma, head and neck, liver or kidney cancer. Material: CD4+ or CD8+ T cells sorted from blood, obtained in a trial of the OX40 agonist ivuxolimab. V gene TRBV10-3 combines with J gene TRBJ2-5; no clear D. The CDR3 sequence is CAISESTPGRPFQETQYF. The CDR3 nucleotides read TGTGCCATCAGTGAGTCGACTCCAGGCAGACCCTTTCAAGAGACCCAGTACTTC.